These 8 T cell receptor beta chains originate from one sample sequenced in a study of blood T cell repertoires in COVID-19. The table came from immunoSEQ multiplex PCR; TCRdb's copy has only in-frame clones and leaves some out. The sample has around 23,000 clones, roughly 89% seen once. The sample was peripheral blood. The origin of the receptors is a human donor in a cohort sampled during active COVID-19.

The CDR3 sequence is CASSLSPALGGGSNEQFF. CDR3 bases: TGTGCCAGCAGCTTAAGTCCTGCACTGGGTGGGGGGTCCAATGAGCAGTTCTTC. The chain uses TRBV7-6 and TRBJ2-1, with a weak D call TRBD2 (6 bases). Germline assignment: CDR1 SGHVS and CDR2 FNYEAQ. The germline V and J ends were trimmed by 2 bases and 6 bases, with 23 bases remaining between them. The CDR3 runs 18 residues.

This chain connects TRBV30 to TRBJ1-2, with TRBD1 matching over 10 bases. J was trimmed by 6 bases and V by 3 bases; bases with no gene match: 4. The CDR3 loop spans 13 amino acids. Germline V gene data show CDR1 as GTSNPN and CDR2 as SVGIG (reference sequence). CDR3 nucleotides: TGTGCCTGGAGCAAGGACAGGGGGAATGGCTACACCTTC. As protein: CAWSKDRGNGYTF.

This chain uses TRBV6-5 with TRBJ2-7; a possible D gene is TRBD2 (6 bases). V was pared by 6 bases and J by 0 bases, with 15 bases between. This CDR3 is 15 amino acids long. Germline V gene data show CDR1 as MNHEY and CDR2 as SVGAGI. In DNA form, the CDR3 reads TGTGCCAGCAGATACGCCGGGACTGACTCCTACGAGCAGTACTTC. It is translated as CASRYAGTDSYEQYF.

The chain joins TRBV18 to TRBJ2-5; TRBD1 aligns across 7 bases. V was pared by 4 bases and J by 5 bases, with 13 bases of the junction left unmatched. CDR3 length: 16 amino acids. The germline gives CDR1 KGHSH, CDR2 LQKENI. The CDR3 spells CASSQMDRPGWETQYF. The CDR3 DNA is TGTGCCAGCTCACAAATGGACAGGCCCGGCTGGGAGACCCAGTACTTC.

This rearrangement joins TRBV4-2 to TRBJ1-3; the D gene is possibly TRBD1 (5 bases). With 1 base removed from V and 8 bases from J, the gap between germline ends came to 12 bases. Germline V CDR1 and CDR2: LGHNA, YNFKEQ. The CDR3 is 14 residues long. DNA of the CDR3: TGTGCCAGCAGCCAAGCTCAACAGGTAGACACCATATATTTT. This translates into CASSQAQQVDTIYF.

CDR3 nucleotide sequence: TGTGCCAGCACCGAAGCCTCAGGGGCCTCCTACGAGCAGTACTTC. Amino acids: CASTEASGASYEQYF. This rearrangement joins TRBV11-2 to TRBJ2-7, with D possibly matching TRBD1 (6 bases). The CDR3 covers 15 residues. In germline, CDR1 is SGHAT, CDR2 FQNNGV. Trimming cost V 7 bases and J 0 bases, with 16 bases left between them.

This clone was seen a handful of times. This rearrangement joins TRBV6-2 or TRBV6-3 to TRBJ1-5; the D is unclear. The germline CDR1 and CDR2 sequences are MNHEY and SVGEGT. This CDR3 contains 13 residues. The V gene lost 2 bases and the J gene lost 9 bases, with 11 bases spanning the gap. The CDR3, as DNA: TGTGCCAGCAGTTACCGAGGCTCGGGGCCCCAGCATTTT. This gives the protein CASSYRGSGPQHF.

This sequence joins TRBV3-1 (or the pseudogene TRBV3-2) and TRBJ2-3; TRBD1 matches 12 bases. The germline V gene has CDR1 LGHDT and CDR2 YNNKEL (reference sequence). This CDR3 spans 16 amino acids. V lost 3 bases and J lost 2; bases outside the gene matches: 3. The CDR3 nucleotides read TGTGCCAGCAGCCAGGGACAGGGGGCTAACACAGATACGCAGTATTTT. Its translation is CASSQGQGANTDTQYF.